This TCR beta chain was recorded in a study of T-cell reconstitution after alpha-beta-depleted transplantation in children (dated by TCRdb to 2016 to 2017). Looking at the study overall: T-cell immune reconstitution after TCRalphabeta/CD19-depleted allogeneic hematopoietic cell transplantation in children was quantitatively tracked in the study by means of TCR repertoire profiling.

Study-wide findings and limitations: The frequencies of hyperexpanded clones fell over the following months, and after one year, T-cell counts and TCRbeta diversity were mostly attributed to newly produced T cells. About two months after transplant, the apparently early recovery of alphabetaT-cell counts reportedly depended on just several hundred clones that had expanded rapidly and came from non-depleted graft cells. In some patients, high TCRbeta diversity at day 60 was attributed to recipient T cells and intrathymic progenitors that had survived conditioning.

This clonotype was counted a few times. Its target antigen remains unknown. No much larger clone exists at a distance of one base, and base qualities are not known. The CDR3 sequence holds 17 residues, the cysteine and phenylalanine included. Solely the CDR3 DNA is kept, with 51 bases framed from the first base. Trimmed from V: 5 bases; trimmed from J: 0 bases; junction bases lacking a gene match: 13. CDR1 SGHTA and CDR2 FQGNSA are derived from the germline V gene. Library prep was done by PCR. The sequencer listed for this sample is Illumina HiSeq 2500. TCR libraries were prepared with molecular barcoding, using unique molecular identifiers to normalize TCRbeta repertoire quantification. TCRdb passed the public sequencing reads through fastp at Q25 and MiXCR, retaining productive beta sequences. Identical CDR3 protein sequences are pooled into one entry, listed with their most common genes and DNA. The sample table records fewer than 1 million distinct CDR3 sequences; around 17% of these occur just once. Approximately 5% of the sample is in the top ten clones.

Interpreted using the paper, the treatment or condition label stands for: allogeneic hematopoietic cell transplantation with graft depleted of TCRalphabeta T cells and CD19 B cells. TCRalphabeta/CD19-depleted allogeneic hematopoietic cell grafts were given to the transplant recipients, all of whom were children. The clonotype was recovered from a male patient between 5 and 17 years old who had a stem cell transplant for acute lymphoblastic leukemia, so the T cells may come from the graft donor. Here the sequenced sample was PBMCs, mostly from graft donor cells, taken 360 days after TCRalphabeta/CD19-depleted stem cell transplant. Recombination joined TRBV7-2 with TRBJ2-7; 7 central bases correspond to TRBD2. The CDR3 protein is CASSLMRAGFSSYEQYF. The bases are TGTGCCAGCAGCCTTATGCGAGCGGGGTTTAGCTCCTACGAGCAGTACTTC.